These T cell receptor beta chains were read from a single sample in a study of blood T cell repertoires in COVID-19. Method: immunoSEQ multiplex PCR; TCRdb's copy keeps in-frame clones and lacks some. The sample contains about 180,000 clones, approximately 81% of which appear only once. The sequenced material came from PBMCs or T cells enriched from blood (not recorded which). These receptors all come from a man aged 60 to 75 who had recovered from COVID-19. Both conserved end residues are part of each CDR3.

length: 18
J: TRBJ2-1
V: TRBV15
CDR3: CATSSEDRGPQPYNEQFF

length: 13
J: TRBJ1-2
V: TRBV29-1
CDR3: CSVEETGTYGYTF

length: 13
J: TRBJ2-2
V: TRBV7-2
CDR3: CASRREGPGELFF

length: 15
J: TRBJ1-1
V: TRBV7-8
CDR3: CASSPGQGLNTEAFF

length: 15
J: TRBJ1-5
V: TRBV18
CDR3: CASSPLGQASQPQHF

length: 14
J: TRBJ2-7
V: TRBV28
CDR3: CASSTGGSSYEQYF

length: 17
J: TRBJ2-5
V: TRBV11-2
CDR3: CASSFGTRGGAMETQYF

length: 16
J: TRBJ2-7
V: TRBV12-1
CDR3: CASSFVIGTGVRGQYF

length: 16
J: TRBJ2-2
V: TRBV7-3
CDR3: CASSPELAANTGELFF

length: 12
J: TRBJ2-7
V: TRBV7-8
CDR3: CASSPDSYEQHF

length: 14
J: TRBJ1-1
V: TRBV3-1/TRBV3-2
CDR3: CASSNRDRNTEAFF

length: 15
J: TRBJ1-2
V: TRBV27
CDR3: CASSLSSSLSYGYTF

length: 14
J: TRBJ2-1
V: TRBV7-3
CDR3: CASSPTGADNEQFF

length: 14
J: TRBJ2-7
V: TRBV9
CDR3: CASSVGGGTEKQYF

length: 16
J: TRBJ2-3
V: TRBV3-1/TRBV3-2
CDR3: CASSPGQWESTDTQYF

length: 14
J: TRBJ1-6
V: TRBV7-2
CDR3: CASSSSNKNSPLHF

length: 18
J: TRBJ1-4
V: TRBV11-2
CDR3: CASSLTGQVTRYHEKLFF

length: 14
J: TRBJ2-1
V: TRBV7-8
CDR3: CASRGTGLYNEQFF

length: 16
J: TRBJ2-7
V: TRBV4-2
CDR3: CASSQDLLGDSYEQYF

length: 13
J: TRBJ1-6
V: TRBV2
CDR3: CATGQGNNSPLHF

length: 15
J: TRBJ2-6
V: TRBV15
CDR3: CATSTWSSGANVLTF

length: 13
J: TRBJ1-1
V: TRBV30
CDR3: CAWRPGGNTEAFF

length: 16
J: TRBJ2-1
V: TRBV5-1
CDR3: CASTPPRTGFENEQFF

length: 15
J: TRBJ1-6
V: TRBV9
CDR3: CASSVSGNREAPLHF